The present entry profiles one TCR beta chain with its context. Its antigen remains unidentified. J was trimmed by 6 bases and V by 6 bases; bases with no gene match: 13. The CDR3 loop spans 15 amino acids. The data were taken from a study of cytomegalovirus exposure and HLA in healthy donors. In the study overall: A later analysis reported the 120 or so validation repertoires used the same platform as the approximately 650 first-cohort repertoires.

Overall study results and limits: It was found in a later analysis that first-cohort TCR clusters tended to co-occur in the 100 to 150 validation repertoires. As confirmed in vitro, three CMV-associated chains were specific for CMV antigens. Rarity held for most TCR sequences, but there were some public TCRs that occurred in many donors.

Assay used: immunoSEQ multiplex PCR; TCRdb lists only in-frame clones, some missing. This table has about 240,000 clones, 86% appearing once. The chain links TRBV6-7 to TRBJ1-2; 7 nucleotides match TRBD1. TRBV6-7 is an open reading frame whose function is uncertain. The clonotype was recovered from a woman in her twenties or thirties in good health and CMV-seropositive. The sample taken for sequencing was PBMCs. Here the CDR3 reads CASRLEGANSDGYTF. The DNA of the CDR3 is TGTGCCAGCAGGCTCGAGGGGGCTAACTCGGATGGCTACACCTTC.